This TCR beta chain emerged from a study of Graves' ophthalmopathy and Graves' hyperthyroidism. RNA transcripts were the source from which TCR beta CDR3 regions were amplified. After a first-round RT-PCR with HTBI primers, a second-round multiplex PCR was run. TCRdb ran MiXCR on the multiplex PCR reads and lists one entry per CDR3 protein. The sample shows around 670,000 distinct CDR3 sequences, roughly 41% of them seen only once. CDR1 and CDR2 (germline): SNHLY, FYNNEI. V lost 4 bases and J lost 7, with 14 bases in between. CDR3 length: 14 residues. The chain joins TRBV2 to TRBJ1-5, with TRBD1 as a possible D gene (6 bases). The TCR originated in an adult man with Graves' ophthalmopathy. Sequencing was performed on peripheral blood. In DNA form, the CDR3 reads TGTGCCAGCAGTGGGAAGGGCAGGGGCCAGCCCCAGCATTTT. Protein: CASSGKGRGQPQHF.